The 24 T cell receptor beta chains given below trace back to one sample, sequenced in a study of CD8 T cells in Susac syndrome. Random hexamers were used to reverse transcribe the RNA input (about 0.5 to 1 ug). Each CDR3 protein is one row after TCRdb ran MiXCR on the immunoSEQ multiplex PCR reads. The sample lists 50,000 or so distinct CDR3 sequences, almost 95% occurring once. Sequences were obtained from CD8+ T cells from PBMCs. The receptors were gathered from a human donor in good health.

V usage is TRBV20-1 and J usage is TRBJ1-1; 7 nucleotides line up with TRBD1. V shed 6 bases, J shed 3 bases, and the junction held 10 bases outside the gene matches. Per the germline V gene, CDR1 is DFQATT and CDR2 is SNEGSKA (reference sequence). The CDR3 is 14 residues long. This CDR3 is CSARDRWRHTEAFF. The CDR3 coding sequence is TGCAGTGCCCGGGACAGATGGAGGCACACTGAAGCTTTCTTT.

The rearrangement uses TRBV20-1 and TRBJ2-7; D gene ambiguous. Per germline, CDR1 DFQATT and CDR2 SNEGSKA (reference sequence). V lost 7 bases to trimming and J lost 6 bases, with 13 bases between them. The CDR3 has 11 amino acids. CDR3 amino acids: CSVPVGTEQYF. CDR3 bases: TGCAGTGTTCCAGTGGGCACCGAGCAGTACTTC.

The chain uses TRBV29-1 and TRBJ2-1; 7 nucleotides align to TRBD1. The CDR3 spans 11 residues. CDR1 SQVTM and CDR2 ANQGSEA come from the germline V gene. CDR3 nucleotide sequence: TGCGGATCAACAGGGGTGGGTGAGCAGTTCTTC. Translation gives CGSTGVGEQFF.

The chain couples TRBV7-9 to TRBJ1-1; D ambiguous. Trimming took off 2 bases at V and 1 base at J, with 23 bases between the two ends. CDR3 length equals 19 residues. Germline V lookup: CDR1 SEHNR, CDR2 FQNEAQ (reference sequence). CDR3 region: CASSLLKSKQRVENTEAFF. The DNA for the CDR3 is TGTGCCAGCAGCTTACTGAAAAGTAAACAAAGGGTTGAGAACACTGAAGCTTTCTTT.

In DNA form, the CDR3 reads TGTGCCAGCAGCCCCGGAAGGCAGGGGGCCTACGAGCAGTACTTC. Amino acid sequence: CASSPGRQGAYEQYF. The chain combines TRBV11-2 with TRBJ2-7, with TRBD1 matching over 7 bases. This CDR3 contains 15 residues. V shed 5 bases, J shed 2 bases, and the junction held 9 bases outside the gene matches. Looked up from germline, CDR1 is SGHAT and CDR2 is FQNNGV.

This clonotype has just one count. V and J are TRBV7-9 and TRBJ2-3; D may match TRBD1 or TRBD2 (5 bases each). The CDR3 is 16 residues long. The germline CDR1 and CDR2 sequences are SEHNR and FQNEAQ (reference sequence). V lost 5 bases and J lost 3, with 18 bases in between. The CDR3 region has the DNA TGTGCCAGCAGCGGACCTTCGCCGGGGCTAACAGATACGCAGTATTTT. This gives the protein CASSGPSPGLTDTQYF.

The J gene is TRBJ2-3, the V gene TRBV7-9; D is possibly TRBD2 (6 bases). Germline CDR1 SEHNR, CDR2 FQNEAQ (reference sequence). V was cut by 5 bases and J by 1 base, with 16 bases left in between. CDR3 length: 16 residues. In DNA, the CDR3 is TGTGCCAGCAGCAAGGGACTTTCGGGAGGCACAGATACGCAGTATTTT. Protein: CASSKGLSGGTDTQYF.

This clonotype was counted a few times. The chain is built from TRBV5-1 and TRBJ1-1; D gene unclear. V lost 4 bases and J lost 1, with 14 bases in between. CDR1 is SGHRS and CDR2 is YFSETQ in the germline V gene. The CDR3 contains 15 residues. CDR3 protein: CASSANPLRNTEAFF. The CDR3 region has the DNA TGCGCCAGCAGCGCCAACCCACTGAGGAACACTGAAGCTTTCTTT.

V is TRBV5-1 and J is TRBJ1-1, with 10 bases lining up with TRBD1. Germline lookup yields CDR1 SGHRS and CDR2 YFSETQ. Trimming took 0 bases from V and 6 from J; bases not matched to a gene: 17. The CDR3 covers 19 residues. The CDR3 bases are TGCGCCAGCAGCTTGGTTGAGATGGGACAGGGGATCGTTAGGGCTGAAGCTTTCTTT. Its translation: CASSLVEMGQGIVRAEAFF.

CDR3 DNA: TGTGCCAGCAGCTTAAGGGGGTCAGAAGAGGCCGGAACGACAGGGACCCAGTACTTC. Translated, it gives CASSLRGSEEAGTTGTQYF. The rearrangement links TRBV7-9 to TRBJ2-5; a weak D match, TRBD1 (6 bases). Trimming removed 2 bases at V and 7 bases at J, with 29 bases between. Germline values: CDR1 SEHNR, CDR2 FQNEAQ (reference sequence). The CDR3 covers 19 residues.

The gene calls are TRBV27 and TRBJ1-2; no clear D. Germline loops: CDR1 MNHEY, CDR2 SMNVEV (reference sequence). The CDR3 is made up of 13 amino acids. Deletions cut 0 bases from V and 5 bases from J, with 7 bases between. The CDR3 loop is CASSLSPQYGYTF. CDR3 sequence (DNA): TGTGCCAGCAGTTTATCACCACAGTATGGCTACACCTTC.

V is TRBV7-9 and J is TRBJ2-7, with TRBD2 identical over 10 bases. This CDR3 region has 16 residues. Germline V gives CDR1 SEHNR, CDR2 FQNEAQ (reference sequence). V was clipped by 5 bases and J by 2 bases; unmatched bases: 9. Here the CDR3 DNA reads TGTGCCAGCAGCCCTTGGACTAGCGGACGGCCCTACGAGCAGTACTTC. It codes for CASSPWTSGRPYEQYF.

The J gene is TRBJ1-2, the V gene TRBV6-6; D possibly corresponds to TRBD1 (5 bases). The V end lost 0 bases, the J end lost 4 bases, and 12 bases lay between the germline ends. CDR1 is MNHNY and CDR2 is SVGAGI in the germline V gene (reference sequence). CDR3 length: 15 residues. CDR3 bases: TGTGCCAGCAGTTACTCGATAGGGGATCTCTATGGCTACACCTTC. It codes for CASSYSIGDLYGYTF.

The chain employs TRBV9 and TRBJ2-1; TRBD1 might be the D (6 bases). This CDR3 is 15 amino acids long. Germline loops: CDR1 SGDLS, CDR2 YYNGEE. The V end lost 0 bases, the J end lost 0 bases, and 7 bases lay between the germline ends. This CDR3 is CASSVEGVSYNEQFF. CDR3 in DNA: TGTGCCAGCAGCGTAGAGGGGGTCTCCTACAATGAGCAGTTCTTC.

The chain is built from TRBV7-6 and TRBJ1-3; no clear D. Germline V CDR1 and CDR2: SGHVS, FNYEAQ. Trimming removed 5 bases at V and 6 bases at J, with 5 bases between. This CDR3 has 11 amino acids. The CDR3 coding sequence is TGTGCCAGCAGCGAAAAAAACACCATATATTTT. It specifies CASSEKNTIYF.

This clonotype showed up just once. The chain couples TRBV4-3 to TRBJ2-1; a possible D gene is TRBD2 (5 bases). CDR3 length: 14 residues. CDR1 is LGHNA, CDR2 YSLEER, per germline. Between the trimmed V and J ends, which lost 1 base and 8 bases, there was a span of 12 bases. CDR3 sequence reads: CASSQATIGYEQFF. CDR3 nucleotides: TGCGCCAGCAGCCAAGCGACTATAGGCTATGAGCAGTTCTTC.

The chain couples TRBV10-3 to TRBJ2-1; D is unresolved. Trimming took off 0 bases at V and 9 bases at J, with 6 bases between the two ends. There are 12 residues in the CDR3. CDR1 is ENHRY and CDR2 is SYGVKD in the germline V gene. The CDR3 DNA sequence: TGTGCCATCAGTGAGTCGTCGGCTGAGCAGTTCTTC. Residues: CAISESSAEQFF.

This CDR3 reads CATSRAEGLAGGYNEQFF. The DNA for the CDR3 is TGTGCCACCAGCAGAGCCGAGGGACTAGCGGGCGGTTACAATGAGCAGTTCTTC. V usage is TRBV15 and J usage is TRBJ2-1, with 12 bases that match TRBD2. Germline values: CDR1 LNHNV, CDR2 YYDKDF (reference sequence). CDR3 size: 18 residues. V dropped 1 base and J dropped 4; count of bases not matched to a gene: 8.

V is TRBV9 and J is TRBJ2-7, with no clear D. Germline lookup yields CDR1 SGDLS and CDR2 YYNGEE. V was clipped by 0 bases and J by 2 bases, with 9 bases between them. This CDR3 has 14 residues. CDR3 loop: CASSVEDPPYEQYF. The DNA of the CDR3 is TGTGCCAGCAGCGTAGAGGACCCCCCCTACGAGCAGTACTTC.

The CDR3 sequence: CASRGGGRSSGYTF. The DNA for the CDR3 is TGTGCCAGCAGGGGTGGGGGGCGTTCAAGTGGCTACACCTTC. This chain joins TRBV5-6 and TRBJ1-2; D may be TRBD1 (6 bases). Per germline, CDR1 SGHDT and CDR2 YYEEEE. Trimming took 5 bases from V and 7 from J, leaving 18 bases between them. CDR3 length equals 14 residues.

The J gene is TRBJ1-1, the V gene TRBV30, with D unresolved. Per germline, CDR1 GTSNPN and CDR2 SVGIG (reference sequence). The length of the CDR3 is 12 residues. The V gene lost 0 bases and the J gene lost 11 bases, with 13 bases spanning the gap. In nucleotides, the CDR3 is TGTGCCTGGAGTGTACCGCCAACCGAGGCTTTCTTT. The encoded protein is CAWSVPPTEAFF.

V and J are TRBV5-5 and TRBJ1-2; a weak D match, TRBD1 (5 bases). CDR3 size: 14 residues. V was pared by 4 bases and J by 4 bases, with 14 bases between. Germline CDR1 is SGHKS and CDR2 is YYEKEE (reference sequence). The CDR3 loop is CASSGDVGGYGYTF. The CDR3 nucleotides read TGTGCCAGCAGCGGGGACGTCGGGGGCTATGGCTACACCTTC. The whole variable domain, remainder taken from reference TRBV5-5 and TRBJ1-2, is DAGVTQSPTHLIKTRGQQVTLRCSPISGHKSVSWYQQVLGQGPQFIFQYYEKEERGRGNFPDRFSARQFPNYSSELNVNALLLGDSALYLCASSGDVGGYGYTFGSGTRLTVV.

The V and J genes are TRBV2 and TRBJ1-5, with TRBD1 matching 7 bases. The CDR3 covers 16 residues. The trim removed 6 bases at V and 3 bases at J, leaving 11 bases unmatched. CDR1 SNHLY and CDR2 FYNNEI come from the germline V gene. This chain's CDR3 is CASRLTGHGVNQPQHF. DNA for the CDR3: TGTGCCAGCAGATTGACAGGGCACGGGGTCAATCAGCCCCAGCATTTT.

The rearrangement joins TRBV7-9 to TRBJ2-6, with D perhaps matching TRBD1 or TRBD2 (5 bases each). The germline V gene has CDR1 SEHNR and CDR2 FQNEAQ (reference sequence). This CDR3 has 17 residues. V was shortened by 4 bases and J by 2 bases, with 15 bases between the two germline ends. CDR3 protein: CASSSGGAGTGANVLTF. CDR3 DNA: TGTGCCAGCAGCTCCGGAGGTGCAGGGACTGGGGCCAACGTCCTGACTTTC.